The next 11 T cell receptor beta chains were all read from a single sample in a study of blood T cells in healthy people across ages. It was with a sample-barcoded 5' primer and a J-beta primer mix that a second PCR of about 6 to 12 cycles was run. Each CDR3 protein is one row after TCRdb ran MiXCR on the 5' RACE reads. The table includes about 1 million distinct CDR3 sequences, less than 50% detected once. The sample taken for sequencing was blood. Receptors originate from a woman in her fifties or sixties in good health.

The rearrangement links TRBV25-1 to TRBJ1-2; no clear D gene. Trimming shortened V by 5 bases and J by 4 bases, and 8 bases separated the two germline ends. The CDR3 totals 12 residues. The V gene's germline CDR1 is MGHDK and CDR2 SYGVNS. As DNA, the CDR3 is TGTGCCAGCAGTACAGTAATCTATGGCTACACCTTC. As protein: CASSTVIYGYTF.

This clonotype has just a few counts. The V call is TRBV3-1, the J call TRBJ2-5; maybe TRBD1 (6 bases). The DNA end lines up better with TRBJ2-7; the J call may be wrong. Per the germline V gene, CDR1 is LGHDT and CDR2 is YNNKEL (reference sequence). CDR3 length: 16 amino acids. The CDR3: CASSQGQQGKVYEQYF. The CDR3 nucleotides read TGTGCCAGCAGCCAAGGGCAGCAGGGGAAAGTCTACGAGCAGTACTTC.

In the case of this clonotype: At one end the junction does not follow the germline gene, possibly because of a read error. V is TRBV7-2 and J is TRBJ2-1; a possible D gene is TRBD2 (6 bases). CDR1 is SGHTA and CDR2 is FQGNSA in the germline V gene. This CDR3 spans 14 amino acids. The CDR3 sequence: CASSPQGLNNERFF. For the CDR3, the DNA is TGTGCCAGCAGCCCTCAGGGACTTAACAATGAGCGGTTCTTC. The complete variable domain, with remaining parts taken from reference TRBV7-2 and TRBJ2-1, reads GAGVSQSPSNKVTEKGKDVELRCDPISGHTALYWYRQSLGQGLEFLIYFQGNSAPDKSGLPSDRFSAERTGGSVSTLTIQRTQQEDSAVYLCASSPQGLNNERFFGPGTRLTVL.

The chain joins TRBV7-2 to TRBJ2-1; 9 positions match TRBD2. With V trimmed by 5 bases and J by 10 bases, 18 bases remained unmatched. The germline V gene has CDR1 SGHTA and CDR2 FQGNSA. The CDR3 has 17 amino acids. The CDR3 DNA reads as TGTGCCAGCAGCCTCCAGCTAGCGGGGACTTCAGGTTACGAGCAGTTCTTC. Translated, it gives CASSLQLAGTSGYEQFF.

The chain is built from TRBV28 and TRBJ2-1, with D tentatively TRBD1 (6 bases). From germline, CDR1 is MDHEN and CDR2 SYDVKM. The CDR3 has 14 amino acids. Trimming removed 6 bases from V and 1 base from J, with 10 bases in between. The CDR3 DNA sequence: TGTGCCAGCAGCCCAGGACAGTCCTACAATGAGCAGTTCTTC. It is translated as CASSPGQSYNEQFF. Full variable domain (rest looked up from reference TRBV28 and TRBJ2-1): DVKVTQSSRYLVKRTGEKVFLECVQDMDHENMFWYRQDPGLGLRLIYFSYDVKMKEKGDIPEGYSVSREKKERFSLILESASTNQTSMYLCASSPGQSYNEQFFGPGTRLTVL.

DNA of the CDR3: TGTGCCAGCAGCTTAGTAGGAGGGGACTCCCAAGGGTATTTT. As protein: CASSLVGGDSQGYF. The chain couples TRBV7-9 to TRBJ2-3; D is possibly TRBD2 (6 bases). V was trimmed by 1 base and J by 14 bases, leaving 19 bases between them. The germline CDR1 and CDR2 sequences are SEHNR and FQNEAQ (reference sequence). The CDR3 length is 14 residues.

CDR3 sequence (DNA): TGCGCCAGCAGCTCCTGGGTGTCAGAGACCCAGTACTTC. Protein product: CASSSWVSETQYF. The chain is built from TRBV5-1 and TRBJ2-5; no definite D call. Trimming removed 3 bases from V and 4 bases from J, with 10 bases in between. CDR3 size: 13 residues. Germline loops: CDR1 SGHRS, CDR2 YFSETQ.

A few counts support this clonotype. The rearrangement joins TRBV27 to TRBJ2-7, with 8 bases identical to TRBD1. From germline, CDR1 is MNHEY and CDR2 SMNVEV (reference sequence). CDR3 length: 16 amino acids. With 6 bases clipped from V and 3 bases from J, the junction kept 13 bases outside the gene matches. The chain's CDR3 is CASSLSNQGAFYEQYF. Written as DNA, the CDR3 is TGTGCCAGCAGCCTTAGTAACCAGGGGGCCTTCTACGAGCAGTACTTC.

CDR3 in DNA: TGCGCCAGCAGCTGGGCTAGCGGGAGGACTGACGAGCAGTACTTC. Its translation: CASSWASGRTDEQYF. The V call is TRBV4-1, the J call TRBJ2-7; 11 bases are a match to TRBD2. V lost 5 bases to trimming and J lost 5 bases; unmatched junction nucleotides: 8. Germline V CDR1 and CDR2: MGHRA, YSYEKL. CDR3 length: 15 amino acids.

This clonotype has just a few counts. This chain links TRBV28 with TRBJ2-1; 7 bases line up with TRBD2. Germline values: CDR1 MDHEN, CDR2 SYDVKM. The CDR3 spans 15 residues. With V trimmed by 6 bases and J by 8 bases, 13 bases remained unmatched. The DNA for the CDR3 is TGTGCCAGCAGCCAAGGGAGGGAGGTCTTCGATGAGCAGTTCTTC. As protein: CASSQGREVFDEQFF. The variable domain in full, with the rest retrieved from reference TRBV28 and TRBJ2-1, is DVKVTQSSRYLVKRTGEKVFLECVQDMDHENMFWYRQDPGLGLRLIYFSYDVKMKEKGDIPEGYSVSREKKERFSLILESASTNQTSMYLCASSQGREVFDEQFFGPGTRLTVL.

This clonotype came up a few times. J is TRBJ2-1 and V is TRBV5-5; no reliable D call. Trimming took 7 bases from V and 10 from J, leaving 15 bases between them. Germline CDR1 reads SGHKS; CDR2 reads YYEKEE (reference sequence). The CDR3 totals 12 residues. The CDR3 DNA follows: TGTGCCAGCCGTGGGGTCTCCCGCGAGCAGTTCTTC. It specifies CASRGVSREQFF.